The clone carrying this T cell receptor beta chain was seen once. These data come from a study of human thymus T cells. The V gene's germline CDR1 is SGHTA and CDR2 FQGNSA. This CDR3 is 15 amino acids long. V was clipped by 5 bases and J by 6 bases; unmatched bases: 4. Sequencing was performed with immunoSEQ multiplex PCR; in TCRdb, only in-frame clones are kept and a portion is missing. Altogether 45,000 to 75,000 clones are present, around 94% being singletons, with the ten largest covering about 6.5%. The chain carries TRBV7-2 and TRBJ2-3, with 14 nucleotides matching TRBD2. The sequenced sample consisted of blood. The TCR originated in a boy younger than two with a congenital heart defect but otherwise immunologically healthy. The CDR3 loop reads CASSARLAGGDTQYF. DNA of the CDR3: TGTGCCAGCAGCGCCAGACTAGCGGGGGGGGATACGCAGTATTTT.